The rows below give T cell receptor beta chains drawn from one sample of a study of OX40 agonist ivuxolimab in advanced cancers. Produced via immunoSEQ multiplex PCR; TCRdb's table is partial and in-frame only. This table has tens of thousands of clones, 94% appearing once. This sample comprised CD4+ or CD8+ T cells sorted from blood, obtained in a trial of the OX40 agonist ivuxolimab. These receptors were collected from an adult with an advanced solid tumor such as melanoma, head and neck, liver or kidney cancer. Each CDR3 is given with its conserved first and last residue. A D gene is named only where the DNA matches it firmly. Size tells how often a clone was seen (once, few, many) or the class of an expanded clone, and some rows leave it out.

j_gene: TRBJ1-5; v_gene: TRBV2; d_gene: -; abundance: -; CDR3aa: CASSEWHSNQPQHF; CDR3nt: TGTGCCAGCAGCGAATGGCACTCGAATCAGCCCCAGCATTTT
j_gene: TRBJ1-2; v_gene: TRBV28; d_gene: -; abundance: -; CDR3aa: CASSFRVSGTGTPPRYGYTF; CDR3nt: TGTGCCAGCAGTTTTCGCGTTTCTGGAACCGGGACGCCCCCCCGCTATGGCTACACCTTC
j_gene: TRBJ1-6; v_gene: TRBV4-3; d_gene: -; abundance: -; CDR3aa: CASRRYRAYNSPLHF; CDR3nt: TGCGCCAGCAGAAGATACAGGGCCTATAATTCACCCCTCCACTTT
j_gene: TRBJ1-5; v_gene: TRBV28; d_gene: TRBD1; abundance: -; CDR3aa: CASRFQGASNQPQHF; CDR3nt: TGTGCCAGCCGATTCCAGGGGGCCAGCAATCAGCCCCAGCATTTT
j_gene: TRBJ1-1; v_gene: TRBV25-1; d_gene: TRBD1; abundance: -; CDR3aa: CASSDILTGETEAFF; CDR3nt: TGTGCCAGCAGTGACATCCTTACAGGGGAAACTGAAGCTTTCTTT
j_gene: TRBJ1-1; v_gene: TRBV6-5; d_gene: -; abundance: -; CDR3aa: CASSSRGNTEAFF; CDR3nt: TGTGCCAGCAGTTCTCGGGGGAACACTGAAGCTTTCTTT
j_gene: TRBJ2-3; v_gene: TRBV19; d_gene: -; abundance: -; CDR3aa: CASSWGVVGTDTQYF; CDR3nt: TGTGCCAGTAGTTGGGGGGTTGTAGGCACAGATACGCAGTATTTT
j_gene: TRBJ1-6; v_gene: TRBV7-2; d_gene: -; abundance: -; CDR3aa: CASSPVVLGAHLYNSPLHF; CDR3nt: TGTGCCAGCAGCCCGGTTGTATTGGGGGCCCACCTTTATAATTCACCCCTCCACTTT
j_gene: TRBJ1-5; v_gene: TRBV7-8; d_gene: -; abundance: -; CDR3aa: CASSPHGPYSNQPQHF; CDR3nt: TGTGCCAGCAGCCCCCATGGACCGTATAGCAATCAGCCCCAGCATTTT
j_gene: TRBJ1-2; v_gene: TRBV27; d_gene: -; abundance: -; CDR3aa: CASRSGDGYTF; CDR3nt: TGTGCCAGCAGGTCGGGAGATGGCTACACCTTC
j_gene: TRBJ1-5; v_gene: TRBV15; d_gene: TRBD1; abundance: -; CDR3aa: CATSRLRQGKEPQHF; CDR3nt: TGTGCCACCAGCAGATTACGACAGGGGAAAGAGCCCCAGCATTTT
j_gene: TRBJ2-7; v_gene: TRBV11-2; d_gene: TRBD1; abundance: -; CDR3aa: CASSLQGSYGEQYF; CDR3nt: TGTGCCAGCAGCCTACAGGGGTCTTACGGCGAGCAGTACTTC
j_gene: TRBJ2-7; v_gene: TRBV5-6; d_gene: -; abundance: -; CDR3aa: CASSFGGTYEQYF; CDR3nt: TGTGCCAGCAGCTTTGGGGGAACCTACGAGCAGTACTTC
j_gene: TRBJ2-7; v_gene: TRBV27; d_gene: TRBD2; abundance: -; CDR3aa: CASSFGGTTYEQYF; CDR3nt: TGTGCCAGCAGTTTCGGGGGGACTACCTACGAGCAGTACTTC
j_gene: TRBJ2-7; v_gene: TRBV6-1; d_gene: TRBD2; abundance: -; CDR3aa: CASSDYGGWEQYF; CDR3nt: TGTGCCAGCAGTGACTACGGGGGGTGGGAGCAGTACTTC
j_gene: TRBJ2-7; v_gene: TRBV19; d_gene: TRBD1; abundance: -; CDR3aa: CASSSTGTYEQYF; CDR3nt: TGTGCCAGTTCCTCGACAGGGACCTACGAGCAGTACTTC
j_gene: TRBJ2-1; v_gene: TRBV28; d_gene: TRBD1; abundance: -; CDR3aa: CASTGTVYNEQFF; CDR3nt: TGTGCCAGTACCGGGACAGTATACAATGAGCAGTTCTTC
j_gene: TRBJ2-1; v_gene: TRBV2; d_gene: -; abundance: once; CDR3aa: CASSPAAGNGQFF; CDR3nt: TGTGCCAGCAGCCCAGCCGCCGGTAATGGGCAGTTCTTC
j_gene: TRBJ1-6; v_gene: TRBV19; d_gene: -; abundance: -; CDR3aa: CASTGLGDSPLHF; CDR3nt: TGTGCCAGTACCGGGCTAGGGGATTCACCCCTCCACTTT
j_gene: TRBJ2-3; v_gene: TRBV5-1; d_gene: -; abundance: -; CDR3aa: CASSNRAPGIDTQYF; CDR3nt: TGCGCCAGCAGCAACCGGGCCCCAGGGATAGATACGCAGTATTTT
j_gene: TRBJ1-1; v_gene: TRBV27; d_gene: -; abundance: -; CDR3aa: CASSLRGGNTEAFF; CDR3nt: TGTGCCAGCAGTTTAAGGGGAGGGAACACTGAAGCTTTCTTT
j_gene: TRBJ2-3; v_gene: TRBV28; d_gene: TRBD1; abundance: -; CDR3aa: CASTPWDRRPVDTQYF; CDR3nt: TGTGCCAGCACCCCCTGGGACAGGCGACCGGTCGATACGCAGTATTTT
j_gene: TRBJ1-2; v_gene: TRBV7-2; d_gene: -; abundance: few; CDR3aa: CASRSDILQVPYGYTF; CDR3nt: TGTGCCAGCAGGAGCGACATCCTCCAGGTCCCTTATGGCTACACCTTC
j_gene: TRBJ2-2; v_gene: TRBV11-2; d_gene: TRBD1; abundance: -; CDR3aa: CASSSINRGRIPGELFF; CDR3nt: TGTGCCAGCAGCTCCATTAACAGGGGAAGGATTCCCGGGGAGCTGTTTTTT
j_gene: TRBJ1-5; v_gene: TRBV5-8; d_gene: TRBD1; abundance: -; CDR3aa: CASSFRGHGQPQHF; CDR3nt: TGTGCCAGCAGCTTCAGGGGGCATGGTCAGCCCCAGCATTTT
j_gene: TRBJ1-1; v_gene: TRBV7-3; d_gene: -; abundance: -; CDR3aa: CASSLLSGDTEAFF; CDR3nt: TGTGCCAGCAGCTTACTTTCAGGGGACACTGAAGCTTTCTTT
j_gene: TRBJ1-1; v_gene: TRBV7-9; d_gene: -; abundance: -; CDR3aa: CASYSPMNTEAFF; CDR3nt: TGTGCCAGCTACAGTCCTATGAACACTGAAGCTTTCTTT
j_gene: TRBJ2-7; v_gene: TRBV5-4; d_gene: -; abundance: -; CDR3aa: CASSFGGSYEQYF; CDR3nt: TGTGCCAGCAGCTTCGGGGGCTCCTACGAGCAGTACTTC
j_gene: TRBJ1-1; v_gene: TRBV4-1; d_gene: -; abundance: few; CDR3aa: CASSQDGPMGAFF; CDR3nt: TGCGCCAGCAGCCAAGATGGACCCATGGGAGCTTTCTTT
j_gene: TRBJ1-1; v_gene: TRBV27; d_gene: -; abundance: -; CDR3aa: CASSLIPRANEAFF; CDR3nt: TGTGCCAGCAGTTTAATTCCGAGGGCGAATGAAGCTTTCTTT
j_gene: TRBJ2-3; v_gene: TRBV5-5; d_gene: -; abundance: -; CDR3aa: CASSSGPDTQYF; CDR3nt: TGTGCCAGCAGCTCCGGACCGGATACGCAGTATTTT
j_gene: TRBJ2-5; v_gene: TRBV29-1; d_gene: -; abundance: -; CDR3aa: CSVEIDYGMDETQYF; CDR3nt: TGCAGCGTTGAAATTGACTACGGGATGGATGAGACCCAGTACTTC
j_gene: TRBJ2-2; v_gene: TRBV12-5; d_gene: -; abundance: -; CDR3aa: CASGLDSAMNTGELFF; CDR3nt: TGTGCTAGTGGTTTGGACAGCGCCATGAACACCGGGGAGCTGTTTTTT
j_gene: TRBJ2-1; v_gene: TRBV25-1; d_gene: -; abundance: -; CDR3aa: CASSVRQRGYNEQFF; CDR3nt: TGTGCCAGCAGTGTGCGCCAACGAGGCTACAATGAGCAGTTCTTC
j_gene: TRBJ1-5; v_gene: TRBV27; d_gene: -; abundance: -; CDR3aa: CASRETASNQPQHF; CDR3nt: TGTGCCAGCAGAGAGACAGCTAGCAATCAGCCCCAGCATTTT
j_gene: TRBJ2-3; v_gene: TRBV29-1; d_gene: -; abundance: -; CDR3aa: CSVEAAGDTQYF; CDR3nt: TGCAGCGTTGAAGCTGCGGGAGATACGCAGTATTTT
j_gene: TRBJ2-3; v_gene: TRBV11-3; d_gene: TRBD2; abundance: -; CDR3aa: CASSLGERGGRTDTQYF; CDR3nt: TGTGCCAGCAGCTTAGGGGAGCGGGGGGGCCGCACAGATACGCAGTATTTT
j_gene: TRBJ1-1; v_gene: TRBV19; d_gene: TRBD1; abundance: -; CDR3aa: CASSPRDRAVWRTEAFF; CDR3nt: TGTGCCAGTAGTCCCCGGGACAGGGCGGTTTGGAGGACTGAAGCTTTCTTT
j_gene: TRBJ1-1; v_gene: TRBV28; d_gene: -; abundance: -; CDR3aa: CASSLRGNTEAFF; CDR3nt: TGTGCCAGCAGCCTGAGGGGGAACACTGAAGCTTTCTTT
j_gene: TRBJ2-3; v_gene: TRBV7-9; d_gene: -; abundance: -; CDR3aa: CASSLLTDTQYF; CDR3nt: TGTGCCAGCAGCTTACTCACAGATACGCAGTATTTT
j_gene: TRBJ2-5; v_gene: TRBV6-1; d_gene: -; abundance: -; CDR3aa: CASSEPQGRETQYF; CDR3nt: TGTGCCAGCAGTGAACCACAGGGTCGGGAGACCCAGTACTTC
j_gene: TRBJ1-5; v_gene: TRBV27; d_gene: -; abundance: -; CDR3aa: CASSFRGGNQPQHF; CDR3nt: TGTGCCAGCAGTTTTAGGGGTGGCAATCAGCCCCAGCATTTT
j_gene: TRBJ2-2; v_gene: TRBV13; d_gene: -; abundance: -; CDR3aa: CASSLDGRAGGELFF; CDR3nt: TGTGCCAGCAGCTTAGACGGGAGAGCTGGCGGGGAGCTGTTTTTT
j_gene: TRBJ2-7; v_gene: TRBV4-1; d_gene: TRBD2; abundance: -; CDR3aa: CASSQEIIAGDEQYF; CDR3nt: TGCGCCAGCAGCCAAGAGATAATAGCGGGGGACGAGCAGTACTTC
j_gene: TRBJ2-5; v_gene: TRBV5-5; d_gene: -; abundance: -; CDR3aa: CASRGQKETQYF; CDR3nt: TGTGCCAGCCGAGGACAGAAAGAGACCCAGTACTTC
j_gene: TRBJ2-5; v_gene: TRBV5-1; d_gene: TRBD1; abundance: -; CDR3aa: CASSTRQGTETQYF; CDR3nt: TGCGCCAGCAGCACCAGACAGGGAACGGAGACCCAGTACTTC
j_gene: TRBJ2-2; v_gene: TRBV29-1; d_gene: -; abundance: -; CDR3aa: CSVIDGELFF; CDR3nt: TGCAGCGTCATCGACGGGGAGCTGTTTTTT
j_gene: TRBJ2-7; v_gene: TRBV7-9; d_gene: TRBD1; abundance: -; CDR3aa: CASSSPPADRGLEQYF; CDR3nt: TGTGCCAGCAGCTCCCCCCCAGCGGACAGGGGGCTTGAGCAGTACTTC